The sequence of this TCR beta chain was determined in a study of quantifying T cell responses using KT2 cells. Across the whole study: cDNA was made from DNase-treated RNA using alpha and beta constant primers. The second PCR ran as a qPCR until a predetermined fluorescence threshold was reached.

V lost 1 base to trimming and J lost 4 bases, with 8 bases between them. The CDR3 contains 14 residues. Unfractionated PBMC were spiked with known numbers of KT2 clone cells. This clonotype showed up many times. A single-stranded UMI oligo with SP2 sequence was ligated to cDNA 3' ends. The first PCR ran about 4 cycles with an equimolar RC1.1 and RC1.2 beta primer mix. Starting with the second PCR, alpha and beta TCR chains went through separate processing. TCRdb reprocessed the UMI-ligation and nested PCR reads via MiXCR and lists one record per CDR3 protein. Of about 30,000 distinct CDR3 sequences in the sample, roughly 8% were seen once.

Sequenced input: PBMCs spiked with cells of the T cell clone KT2. The chain joins TRBV12-3 or TRBV12-4 to TRBJ2-1; D remains ambiguous. The receptor comes from a human donor. The CDR3 DNA follows: TGTGCCAGCAGTTTAGACGCAGGTTACAATGAGCAGTTCTTC. Residues: CASSLDAGYNEQFF.